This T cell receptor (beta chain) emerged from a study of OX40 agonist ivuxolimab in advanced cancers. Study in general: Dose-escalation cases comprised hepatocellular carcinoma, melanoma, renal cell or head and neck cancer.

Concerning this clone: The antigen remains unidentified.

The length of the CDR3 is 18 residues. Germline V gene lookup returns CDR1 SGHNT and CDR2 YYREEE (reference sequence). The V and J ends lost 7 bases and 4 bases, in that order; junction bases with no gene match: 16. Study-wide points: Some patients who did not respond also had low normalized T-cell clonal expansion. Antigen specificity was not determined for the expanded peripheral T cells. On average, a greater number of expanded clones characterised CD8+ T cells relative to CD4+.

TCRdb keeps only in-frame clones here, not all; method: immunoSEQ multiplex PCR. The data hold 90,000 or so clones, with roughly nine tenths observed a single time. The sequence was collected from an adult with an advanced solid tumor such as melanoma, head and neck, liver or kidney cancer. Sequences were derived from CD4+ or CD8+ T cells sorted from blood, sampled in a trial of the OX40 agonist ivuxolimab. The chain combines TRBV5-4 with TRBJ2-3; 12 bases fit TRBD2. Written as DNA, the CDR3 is TGTGCCAGCGGGGGGACTAGCGGGCAAGGCGGGAGCGCAGATACGCAGTATTTT. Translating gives CASGGTSGQGGSADTQYF.